This T cell receptor beta chain was found in a study of metastatic and nonmetastatic thyroid tumors. Overall study context: It was across blood and tumor or nodule tissue from malignant and benign thyroid patients that repertoires were compared.

There were no patients who had received any treatment before thyroid surgery. Authors' data handling: It was from CDR3 differences across clinicopathological groups that a distant-metastasis classifier for papillary thyroid cancer was built. From the PCR reads, TCRdb re-called clones with MiXCR. TCRdb, not the original authors, processed these V and J calls. The sample lists 25,000 or so clones, about 15% occurring once. This clone came up many times. The antigen remains unidentified. This CDR3 contains 15 residues. Looked up from germline, CDR1 is DFQATT and CDR2 is SNEGSKA (reference sequence). Trimming shortened V by 6 bases and J by 2 bases, and 20 bases separated the two germline ends. Study-level points and caveats: As reported, TCR beta diversity in blood and tumor was significantly higher in malignant thyroid tumors than in benign nodules.

This receptor was taken from a female donor with papillary thyroid cancer or a benign thyroid nodule (not recorded which). Some clones in this sample may be carry-over from other donors' samples. V gene TRBV20-1 combines with J gene TRBJ2-7; possibly TRBD1 for D (7 bases). Material for sequencing was blood. Here the CDR3 reads CSASRDRRLTYEQYF. The CDR3 bases are TGCAGTGCGTCGCGGGACAGACGCCTAACCTACGAGCAGTACTTC.